This T cell receptor beta chain was captured by sequencing in a study of long-term antiretroviral therapy in people with HIV. An immunoSEQ assay, version v3.0, was performed at survey level. Measured with immunoSEQ multiplex PCR; TCRdb has only the in-frame clones, and not every one. The sample consists of about 27,000 clones, about 82% of them appearing once. The germline CDR1 and CDR2 sequences are SGHTA and FQGNSA. The CDR3 extends over 13 amino acids. Trimming stripped 5 bases from V and 2 bases from J, with 8 bases between. Study-level results: Post-treatment diversity went higher with ART but stayed below transplant donor controls.

Every one of the participants with HIV received treatment in the United States. About this clone itself: As yet, its antigen is unknown.

The chain is built from TRBV7-2 and TRBJ2-3; no clear D. The receptor was derived from a man in his forties with HIV. The material was unsorted PBMCs, obtained 3 years after starting antiretroviral therapy. This CDR3 is CASSLAFTDTQYF. The CDR3 bases are TGTGCCAGCAGCCTTGCTTTCACAGATACGCAGTATTTT.